The source of this TCR beta chain is a study of blood T cell repertoires in COVID-19. About the study: Acute-phase and convalescent COVID-19 samples originated in the United States, Italy and Spain. PBMCs, B-cell-depleted T cells, or T cells provided the cDNA or gDNA that made up the material.

Trimming cost V 0 bases and J 4 bases; bases outside gene matches: 9. The length of the CDR3 is 16 residues. Germline V gene lookup returns CDR1 SGHRS and CDR2 YFSETQ. Per the authors' pipeline: Using reference gene primer amplification, nucleated cell counts were estimated. Sequencing used immunoSEQ multiplex PCR; TCRdb keeps in-frame clones, though not all of them. From that table come the V and J calls and clone size; the DNA was used to work out D and trimming. This table has over 150,000 clones, 85% to 95% appearing once. This TCR came from a man aged 45-60 years with acute or convalescent COVID-19. Input material: peripheral blood. The chain carries TRBV5-1 and TRBJ1-2; 7 nucleotides match TRBD1. The CDR3 loop is CASSLDTGTAVYGYTF. The CDR3, as DNA: TGCGCCAGCAGCTTGGATACCGGGACAGCAGTCTATGGCTACACCTTC. The entire variable domain, with the rest obtained from reference TRBV5-1 and TRBJ1-2, is as follows: KAGVTQTPRYLIKTRGQQVTLSCSPISGHRSVSWYQQTPGQGLQFLFEYFSETQRNKGNFPGRFSGRQFSNSRSEMNVSTLELGDSALYLCASSLDTGTAVYGYTFGSGTRLTVV.